The 26 T cell receptor beta chains below were found in one sample sequenced in a study of response to subunit inactivated influenza vaccine (dated by TCRdb to the late 2010s). Library creation used RT-PCR. The listed sequencing device is Illumina HiSeq 2500. The raw public reads went through TCRdb reprocessing: fastp at Q25, MiXCR clone calling, in-frame beta chains kept. Entries are consolidated by CDR3 protein sequence, retaining the most common genes and DNA. The sample data list just under 250,000 distinct CDR3 sequences, and 10% to 15% of these were observed just once. 7.8% of the sample goes to the ten largest clones. The source material was non-naive T cells sorted from PBMCs, sampled about 14 days before vaccination. The cell subset or site label corresponds to: memory T cell fraction. The receptor source for this set is a man in his fifties who received an inactivated influenza vaccine. Donor details come from another sample of the same person, matched by shared clones.

This clonotype occurred a few times. This chain uses TRBV29-1 with TRBJ2-3; 9 bases are a match to TRBD2. This CDR3 region has 14 residues. With 7 bases clipped from V and 5 bases from J, the junction kept 10 bases outside the gene matches. Per germline, CDR1 SQVTM and CDR2 ANQGSEA. CDR3 region: CSADSGRLIDTQYF. In nucleotides, the CDR3 is TGCAGCGCCGACAGCGGGAGGCTGATAGATACGCAGTATTTT.

This clonotype was counted only a few times. The chain links TRBV10-2 to TRBJ1-5, with TRBD1 matching over 9 bases. V lost 7 bases, J lost 6 bases, and 4 bases stayed unmatched. The CDR3 runs 13 residues. Germline CDR1 reads WSHSY; CDR2 reads SAAADI. The CDR3: CASNRGRSQPQHF. For the CDR3, the DNA is TGCGCCAGCAACAGGGGGCGAAGTCAGCCCCAGCATTTT.

The chain uses TRBV20-1 and TRBJ1-2; D uncertain. The CDR3 extends over 16 amino acids. Germline values: CDR1 DFQATT, CDR2 SNEGSKA (reference sequence). Trimming removed 3 bases at V and 0 bases at J, with 17 bases between. For the CDR3, the DNA is TGCAGTGCTAGTCGGCAACCGGCCGAGGCTAACTATGGCTACACCTTC. Its translation: CSASRQPAEANYGYTF.

This clonotype has more than one count but fewer than ten. The chain has TRBV24-1 and TRBJ2-1; 7 positions agree with TRBD2. The germline CDR1 and CDR2 sequences are KGHDR and SFDVKD. The trim removed 5 bases at V and 1 base at J, leaving 4 bases unmatched. The CDR3 consists of 15 residues. CDR3 nucleotide sequence: TGTGCCACCAGTGGCGGGAGTGGGTCCTACAATGAGCAGTTCTTC. Amino acids: CATSGGSGSYNEQFF.

The sample holds many counts of this clonotype. The chain recombines TRBV12-3 or TRBV12-4 with TRBJ1-2; D remains unclear. The V gene lost 5 bases and the J gene lost 2 bases, with 6 bases spanning the gap. The CDR3 is 12 amino acids. DNA for the CDR3: TGTGCCAGCAGTAAAGCAAACTATGGCTACACCTTC. Residues: CASSKANYGYTF.

The gene calls are TRBV29-1 and TRBJ1-1, with D unclear. Trimming took 7 bases from V and 7 from J, leaving 10 bases between them. The CDR3 extends over 10 amino acids. Germline loops: CDR1 SQVTM, CDR2 ANQGSEA. In DNA, the CDR3 is TGCAGCGCCTTCACAGTTGAAGCTTTCTTT. Encoded protein: CSAFTVEAFF. Together with reference TRBV29-1 and TRBJ1-1, the CDR3 gives the full variable domain: SAVISQKPSRDICQRGTSLTIQCQVDSQVTMMFWYRQQPGQSLTLIATANQGSEATYESGFVIDKFPISRPNLTFSTLTVSNMSPEDSSIYLCSAFTVEAFFGQGTRLTVV.

The CDR3 DNA reads TGTGCCAGTACATTGGGTAGATTTATCCCCGGGGAGCTGTTTTTT. It encodes CASTLGRFIPGELFF. J is TRBJ2-2 and V is TRBV19; D uncertain. Trimming stripped 7 bases from V and 6 bases from J, with 18 bases between. CDR3 length: 15 residues. Germline loops: CDR1 LNHDA, CDR2 SQIVND (reference sequence).

This clonotype showed up just a few times. This rearrangement joins TRBV19 to TRBJ2-3; D may be TRBD1 (6 bases). The CDR3 spans 13 residues. Germline V gene sequence: CDR1 LNHDA, CDR2 SQIVND (reference sequence). V lost 5 bases to trimming and J lost 4 bases, with 10 bases between them. CDR3 protein: CASSSTGSDTQYF. The CDR3, as DNA: TGTGCCAGTAGTTCGACAGGATCAGATACGCAGTATTTT.

This clonotype occurred a few times. CDR3 nucleotide sequence: TGTGCCAGCGGAAGCCAGAATAATGAAAAACTGTTTTTT. Amino acids: CASGSQNNEKLFF. The chain has TRBV6-1 and TRBJ1-4; no clear D. CDR1 MNHNS and CDR2 SASEGT come from the germline V gene. CDR3 size: 13 residues. Trimming shortened V by 8 bases and J by 4 bases, and 11 bases separated the two germline ends.

The rearrangement uses TRBV20-1 and TRBJ2-5; TRBD2 agrees at 8 bases. The CDR3 has 14 amino acids. The junction had 6 bases not matched to a gene; V was cut back by 1 base and J by 5 bases. Germline-derived CDR1 and CDR2 are DFQATT and SNEGSKA (reference sequence). The CDR3 here is CSARGAGGKETQYF. CDR3 bases: TGCAGTGCTAGAGGGGCGGGGGGAAAGGAGACCCAGTACTTC.

This clonotype showed up just a few times. The rearrangement uses TRBV12-3 or TRBV12-4 and TRBJ2-7; TRBD1 might be the D (6 bases). This CDR3 region has 16 residues. Trimming took off 5 bases at V and 0 bases at J, with 17 bases between the two ends. The CDR3, as DNA: TGTGCCAGCAGTCCCCGGACAGCTCTCCACTCCTACGAGCAGTACTTC. This encodes CASSPRTALHSYEQYF.

The gene calls are TRBV29-1 and TRBJ2-7; D perhaps matches TRBD2 (6 bases). CDR1 and CDR2 (germline): SQVTM, ANQGSEA. V lost 7 bases to trimming and J lost 5 bases, with 15 bases between them. This CDR3 spans 12 amino acids. The DNA for the CDR3 is TGCAGCGCTGCGGCAGGCGGGGACGAGCAGTACTTC. Residues: CSAAAGGDEQYF.

The chain has TRBV29-1 and TRBJ1-1, with 9 bases that match TRBD1. The germline V gene has CDR1 SQVTM and CDR2 ANQGSEA. CDR3 size: 13 residues. Germline trimming cut 6 bases from V and 6 bases from J; bases unmatched to any gene: 8. The CDR3 region is CSVTTGGGSEAFF. In DNA form, the CDR3 reads TGCAGCGTGACGACAGGGGGTGGATCTGAAGCTTTCTTT. Together with reference TRBV29-1 and TRBJ1-1, the CDR3 gives the full variable domain: SAVISQKPSRDICQRGTSLTIQCQVDSQVTMMFWYRQQPGQSLTLIATANQGSEATYESGFVIDKFPISRPNLTFSTLTVSNMSPEDSSIYLCSVTTGGGSEAFFGQGTRLTVV.

At least ten counts were recorded for this clonotype. V usage is TRBV10-3 and J usage is TRBJ2-1, with 10 bases aligning to TRBD2. The CDR3 spans 12 residues. Germline CDR1 ENHRY, CDR2 SYGVKD. The V gene end was trimmed by 10 bases and the J gene end by 8 bases; junction bases not matched to a gene: 5. The CDR3 is CATSGRGDEQFF. The CDR3 bases are TGTGCCACCAGCGGGAGGGGAGATGAGCAGTTCTTC.

The CDR3 DNA follows: TGCAGCGTTGTCCCCCCCGGCAACCAAGAGACCCAGTACTTC. Residues: CSVVPPGNQETQYF. The chain combines TRBV29-1 with TRBJ2-5; D is uncertain. The germline gives CDR1 SQVTM, CDR2 ANQGSEA. Trimming removed 4 bases from V and 0 bases from J, with 12 bases in between. The CDR3 length is 14 residues.

Only a few counts were recorded for this clonotype. V gene TRBV29-1 combines with J gene TRBJ1-1; 10 nucleotides agree with TRBD1. The CDR3 has 14 residues. The V segment lost 6 bases and the J segment 0 bases; nucleotides outside the gene matches: 4. CDR1 is SQVTM and CDR2 is ANQGSEA in the germline V gene. CDR3 bases: TGCAGCGTGGACAGGGGGGCCGTGAACACTGAAGCTTTCTTT. It codes for CSVDRGAVNTEAFF.

The chain's CDR3 is CSASFPGRGNSPLHF. The DNA of the CDR3 is TGCAGTGCTAGCTTTCCTGGGAGGGGGAATTCACCCCTCCACTTT. The V call is TRBV20-1, the J call TRBJ1-6; possible D gene TRBD1, 6 bases. The length of the CDR3 is 15 residues. V lost 3 bases and J 7 bases, leaving 16 bases between the germline ends. Germline V gives CDR1 DFQATT, CDR2 SNEGSKA (reference sequence).

The gene calls are TRBV11-2 and TRBJ2-7; D is undetermined. The CDR3 contains 13 residues. Trimming pared 9 bases from V and 2 bases from J, leaving 14 bases between. The germline V gene has CDR1 SGHAT and CDR2 FQNNGV. The CDR3, as DNA: TGTGCCAGTATGGAGCTACCCCCCTACGAGCAGTACTTC. Amino acids: CASMELPPYEQYF.

The chain couples TRBV7-9 to TRBJ2-1; TRBD1 agrees at 7 bases. This CDR3 contains 14 residues. Germline CDR1 reads SEHNR; CDR2 reads FQNEAQ (reference sequence). J lost 6 bases, V lost 3 bases, and 5 bases had no gene match. The CDR3 DNA reads as TGTGCCAGCAGCTTGCCGGGACAGTTCAATGAGCAGTTCTTC. It specifies CASSLPGQFNEQFF.

The chain combines TRBV18 with TRBJ1-1; TRBD1 might be the D (6 bases). Germline V gene sequence: CDR1 KGHSH, CDR2 LQKENI. This CDR3 is 13 amino acids long. The V end was cut by 6 bases, the J end by 7 bases, with 15 bases between. DNA of the CDR3: TGTGCCAGCTCGCCCCCGGGCAGGGGTGAAGCTTTCTTT. As protein: CASSPPGRGEAFF.

This clonotype showed up many times. The CDR3, as DNA: TGTGCCAGCAGCCCCTCACGAAATCAGCCCCAGCATTTT. Its translation is CASSPSRNQPQHF. The chain recombines TRBV7-2 with TRBJ1-5; D gene uncertain. The CDR3 totals 13 residues. V lost 5 bases to trimming and J lost 4 bases, with 9 bases between them. Germline CDR1 is SGHTA and CDR2 is FQGNSA.

Note on this clonotype: A clone one base away is much larger, so this may be a read error. The rearrangement links TRBV29-1 to TRBJ1-1, with a tentative D call TRBD1 (5 bases). This CDR3 is 12 amino acids long. Germline CDR1 is SQVTM and CDR2 is ANQGSEA. CDR3 DNA sequence: TGCAGCGGGAGGGGCATGAACACTGACGCTTTCTTT. Translating it yields CSGRGMNTDAFF.

This clonotype occurred a few times. V usage is TRBV5-1 and J usage is TRBJ2-4, with 8 bases fitting TRBD2. The CDR3 sequence is 14 residues long. Germline V gives CDR1 SGHRS, CDR2 YFSETQ. With V trimmed by 5 bases and J by 9 bases, 10 bases remained unmatched. This CDR3 is CASSLRREGGIQYF. The CDR3 DNA is TGCGCCAGCAGTTTGAGACGGGAGGGTGGCATTCAGTACTTC.

This rearrangement joins TRBV3-1 to TRBJ2-3; 13 nucleotides align to TRBD2. There are 18 residues in the CDR3. Germline loops: CDR1 LGHDT, CDR2 YNNKEL (reference sequence). The V and J ends lost 4 bases and 0 bases, in that order; junction bases with no gene match: 7. CDR3 protein: CASSPRLAGGMSTDTQYF. CDR3 nucleotides: TGTGCCAGCAGCCCAAGACTAGCGGGGGGAATGAGCACAGATACGCAGTATTTT.

This clonotype has ten or more counts. CDR3 loop: CASSPTPGQGAGTDTQYF. CDR3 DNA sequence: TGTGCCAGCTCACCCACACCGGGACAGGGGGCCGGCACAGATACGCAGTATTTT. The V and J genes are TRBV18 and TRBJ2-3; 12 positions match TRBD1. Trimming at V came to 3 bases and at J to 1 base, leaving 8 bases not matched to a gene. The CDR3 has 18 amino acids. CDR1 KGHSH and CDR2 LQKENI come from the germline V gene.

This clonotype was counted a few times. CDR3 sequence (DNA): TGCAGTGCTAGAGGGGCAGGCGGCAACCCCTATGGCTACACCTTC. Amino acid sequence: CSARGAGGNPYGYTF. The chain uses TRBV20-1 and TRBJ1-2; D gene ambiguous. V gave up 1 base and J gave up 4 bases, with 16 bases separating them. The germline CDR1 and CDR2 sequences are DFQATT and SNEGSKA (reference sequence). The CDR3 length is 15 residues.